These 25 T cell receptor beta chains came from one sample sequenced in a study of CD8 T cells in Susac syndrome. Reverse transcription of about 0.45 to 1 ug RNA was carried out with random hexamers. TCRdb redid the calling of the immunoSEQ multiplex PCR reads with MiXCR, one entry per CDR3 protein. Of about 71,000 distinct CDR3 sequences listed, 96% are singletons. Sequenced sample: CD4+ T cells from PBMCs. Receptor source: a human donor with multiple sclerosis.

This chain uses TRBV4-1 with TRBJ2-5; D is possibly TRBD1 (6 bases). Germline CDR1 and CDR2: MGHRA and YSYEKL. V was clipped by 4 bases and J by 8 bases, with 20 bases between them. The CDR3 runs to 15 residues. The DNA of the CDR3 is TGCGCCAGCAGCCGAGAACTAGGGGGACCAAGTACCCAGTACTTC. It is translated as CASSRELGGPSTQYF.

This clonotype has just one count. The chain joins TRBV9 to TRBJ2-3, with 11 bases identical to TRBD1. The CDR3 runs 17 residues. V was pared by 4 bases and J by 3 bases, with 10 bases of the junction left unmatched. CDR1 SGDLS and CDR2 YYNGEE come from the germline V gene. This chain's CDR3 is CASSTRRGTGGTDTQYF. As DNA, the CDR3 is TGTGCCAGCAGCACGCGTCGAGGGACAGGGGGTACAGATACGCAGTATTTT. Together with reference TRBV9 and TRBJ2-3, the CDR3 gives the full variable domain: DSGVTQTPKHLITATGQRVTLRCSPRSGDLSVYWYQQSLDQGLQFLIQYYNGEERAKGNILERFSAQQFPDLHSELNLSSLELGDSALYFCASSTRRGTGGTDTQYFGPGTRLTVL.

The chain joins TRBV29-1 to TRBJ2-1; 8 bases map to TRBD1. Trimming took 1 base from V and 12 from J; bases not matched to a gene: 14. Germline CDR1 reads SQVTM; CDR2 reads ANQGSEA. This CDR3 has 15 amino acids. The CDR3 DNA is TGCAGCGTTGAAGGGTGGACAGGGCCGATCGGGGTGCAGTTCTTC. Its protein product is CSVEGWTGPIGVQFF.

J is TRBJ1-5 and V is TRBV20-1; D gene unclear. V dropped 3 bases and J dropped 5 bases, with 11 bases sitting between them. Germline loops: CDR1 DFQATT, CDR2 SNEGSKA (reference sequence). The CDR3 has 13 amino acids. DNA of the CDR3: TGCAGTGCTAGTTCCGGGCGAGATCAGCCCCAGCATTTT. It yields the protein CSASSGRDQPQHF.

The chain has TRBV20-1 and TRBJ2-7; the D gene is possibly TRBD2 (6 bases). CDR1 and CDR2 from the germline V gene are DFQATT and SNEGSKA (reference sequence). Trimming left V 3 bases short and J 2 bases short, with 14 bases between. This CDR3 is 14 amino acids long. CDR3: CSASPGTGTYEQYF. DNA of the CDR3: TGCAGTGCTAGTCCTGGGACTGGAACCTACGAGCAGTACTTC.

The CDR3 region has the DNA TGTGCCAGCAGCTTACCGGGACAGAGTTACAATGAGCAGTTCTTC. Its protein is CASSLPGQSYNEQFF. This rearrangement joins TRBV5-4 to TRBJ2-1, with 7 bases aligning to TRBD1. The trim removed 2 bases at V and 4 bases at J, leaving 6 bases unmatched. This CDR3 spans 15 amino acids. Germline CDR1 is SGHNT and CDR2 is YYREEE (reference sequence).

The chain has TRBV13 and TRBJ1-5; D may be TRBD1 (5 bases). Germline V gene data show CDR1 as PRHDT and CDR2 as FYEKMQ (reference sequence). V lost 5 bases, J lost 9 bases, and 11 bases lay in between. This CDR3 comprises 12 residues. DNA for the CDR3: TGTGCCAGCAGCAAGGGGAGTCGGCCCCAGCATTTT. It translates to CASSKGSRPQHF.

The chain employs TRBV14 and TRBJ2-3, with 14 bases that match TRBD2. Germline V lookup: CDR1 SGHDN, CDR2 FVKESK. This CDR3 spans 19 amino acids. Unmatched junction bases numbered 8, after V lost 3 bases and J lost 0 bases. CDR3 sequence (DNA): TGTGCCAGCAGCCACAAACGACTAGCGGGGGGGCCTAGCACAGATACGCAGTATTTT. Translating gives CASSHKRLAGGPSTDTQYF.

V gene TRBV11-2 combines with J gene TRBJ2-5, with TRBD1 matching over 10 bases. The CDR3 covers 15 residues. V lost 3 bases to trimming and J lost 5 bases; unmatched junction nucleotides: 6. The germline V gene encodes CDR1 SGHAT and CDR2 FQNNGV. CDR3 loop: CASSFSRTGGETQYF. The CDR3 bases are TGTGCCAGCAGCTTCTCCAGGACAGGGGGTGAGACCCAGTACTTC.

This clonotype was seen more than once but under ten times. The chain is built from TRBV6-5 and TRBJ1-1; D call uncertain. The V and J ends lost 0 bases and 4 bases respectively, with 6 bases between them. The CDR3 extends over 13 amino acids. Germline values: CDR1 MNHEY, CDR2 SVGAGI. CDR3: CASSYSIITEAFF. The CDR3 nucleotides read TGTGCCAGCAGTTACTCGATAATCACTGAAGCTTTCTTT.

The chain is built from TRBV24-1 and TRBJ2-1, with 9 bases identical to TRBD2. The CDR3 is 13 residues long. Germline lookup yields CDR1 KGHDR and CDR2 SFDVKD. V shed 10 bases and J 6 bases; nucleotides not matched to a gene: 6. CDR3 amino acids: CATQAGGRNEQFF. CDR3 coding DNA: TGTGCCACGCAGGCGGGGGGGCGCAATGAGCAGTTCTTC.

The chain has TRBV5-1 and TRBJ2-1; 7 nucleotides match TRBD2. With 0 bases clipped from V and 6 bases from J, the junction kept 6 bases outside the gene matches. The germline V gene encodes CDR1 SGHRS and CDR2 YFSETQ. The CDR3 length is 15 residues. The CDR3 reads CASSLERLASNEQFF. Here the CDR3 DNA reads TGCGCCAGCAGCTTGGAGAGACTAGCATCCAATGAGCAGTTCTTC. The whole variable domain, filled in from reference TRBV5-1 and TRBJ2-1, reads KAGVTQTPRYLIKTRGQQVTLSCSPISGHRSVSWYQQTPGQGLQFLFEYFSETQRNKGNFPGRFSGRQFSNSRSEMNVSTLELGDSALYLCASSLERLASNEQFFGPGTRLTVL.

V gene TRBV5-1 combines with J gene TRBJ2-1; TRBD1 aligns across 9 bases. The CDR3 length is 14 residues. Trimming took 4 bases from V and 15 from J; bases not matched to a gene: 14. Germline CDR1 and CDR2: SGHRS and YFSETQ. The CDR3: CASSPDRGWDSGFF. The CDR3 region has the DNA TGCGCCAGCAGCCCGGACAGGGGATGGGACTCTGGGTTCTTC.

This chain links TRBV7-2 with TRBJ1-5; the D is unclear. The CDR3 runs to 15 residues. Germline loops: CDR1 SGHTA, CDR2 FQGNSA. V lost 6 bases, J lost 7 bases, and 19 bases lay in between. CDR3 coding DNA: TGTGCCAGCAGTCCTGACGGAAGAAAGTGGCAGCCCCAGCATTTT. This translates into CASSPDGRKWQPQHF.

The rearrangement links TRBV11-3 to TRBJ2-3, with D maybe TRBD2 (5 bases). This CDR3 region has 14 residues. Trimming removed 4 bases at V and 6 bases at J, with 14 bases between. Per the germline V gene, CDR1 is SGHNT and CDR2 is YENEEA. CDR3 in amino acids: CASSSPRGRDTQYF. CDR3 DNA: TGTGCCAGCAGCTCCCCCCGGGGAAGGGATACGCAGTATTTT.

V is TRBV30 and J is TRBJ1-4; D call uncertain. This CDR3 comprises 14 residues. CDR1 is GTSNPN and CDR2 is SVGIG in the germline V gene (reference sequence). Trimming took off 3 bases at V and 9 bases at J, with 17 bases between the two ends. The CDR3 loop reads CAWSSGLVMKKLFF. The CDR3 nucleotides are TGTGCCTGGAGCAGCGGACTCGTAATGAAAAAACTGTTTTTT.

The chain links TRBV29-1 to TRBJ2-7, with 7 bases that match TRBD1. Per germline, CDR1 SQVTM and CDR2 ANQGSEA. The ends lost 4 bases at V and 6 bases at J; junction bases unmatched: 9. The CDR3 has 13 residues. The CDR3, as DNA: TGCAGCGTTGCCAGACAGGGTGGAGGCGAGCAGTACTTC. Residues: CSVARQGGGEQYF.

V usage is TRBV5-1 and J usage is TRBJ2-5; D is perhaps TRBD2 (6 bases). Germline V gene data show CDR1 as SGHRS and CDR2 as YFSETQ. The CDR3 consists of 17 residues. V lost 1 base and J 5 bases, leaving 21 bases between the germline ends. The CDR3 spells CASSLITGSPPGETQYF. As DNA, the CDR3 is TGCGCCAGCAGCTTGATCACCGGGAGCCCGCCAGGCGAGACCCAGTACTTC.

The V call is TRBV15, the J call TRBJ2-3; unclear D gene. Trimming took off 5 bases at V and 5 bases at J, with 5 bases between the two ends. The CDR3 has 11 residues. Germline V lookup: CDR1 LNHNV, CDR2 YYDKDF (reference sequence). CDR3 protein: CATSEEDTQYF. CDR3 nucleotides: TGTGCCACCAGCGAGGAAGATACGCAGTATTTT.

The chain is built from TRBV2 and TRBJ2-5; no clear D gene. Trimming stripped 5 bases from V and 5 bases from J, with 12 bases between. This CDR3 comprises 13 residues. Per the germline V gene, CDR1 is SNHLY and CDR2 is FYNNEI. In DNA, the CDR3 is TGTGCCAGCAGTCCACAAATGGGGGAGACCCAGTACTTC. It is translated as CASSPQMGETQYF.

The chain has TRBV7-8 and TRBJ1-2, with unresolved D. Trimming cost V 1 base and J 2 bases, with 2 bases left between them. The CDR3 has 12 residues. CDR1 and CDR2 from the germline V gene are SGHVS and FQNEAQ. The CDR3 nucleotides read TGTGCCAGCAGCTTAGTCAACTATGGCTACACCTTC. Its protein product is CASSLVNYGYTF.

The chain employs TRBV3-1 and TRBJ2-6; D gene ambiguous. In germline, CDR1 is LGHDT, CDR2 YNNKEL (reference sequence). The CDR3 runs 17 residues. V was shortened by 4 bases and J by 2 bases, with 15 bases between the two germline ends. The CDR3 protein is CASSLGLSFTGANVLTF. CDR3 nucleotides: TGTGCCAGCAGCCTAGGTTTGAGCTTCACTGGGGCCAACGTCCTGACTTTC.

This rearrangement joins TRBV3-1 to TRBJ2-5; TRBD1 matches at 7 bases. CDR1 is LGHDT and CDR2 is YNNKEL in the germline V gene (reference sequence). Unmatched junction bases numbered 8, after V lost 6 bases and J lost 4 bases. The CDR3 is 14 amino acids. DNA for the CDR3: TGTGCCAGCAGACCGGGACAGAGGGTAGAGACCCAGTACTTC. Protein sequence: CASRPGQRVETQYF.

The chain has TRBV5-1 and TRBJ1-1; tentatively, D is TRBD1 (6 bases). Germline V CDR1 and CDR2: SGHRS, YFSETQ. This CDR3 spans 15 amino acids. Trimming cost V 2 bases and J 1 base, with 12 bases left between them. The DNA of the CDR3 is TGCGCCAGCAGCTTTTTGACAGGCGGGAACACTGAAGCTTTCTTT. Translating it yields CASSFLTGGNTEAFF.

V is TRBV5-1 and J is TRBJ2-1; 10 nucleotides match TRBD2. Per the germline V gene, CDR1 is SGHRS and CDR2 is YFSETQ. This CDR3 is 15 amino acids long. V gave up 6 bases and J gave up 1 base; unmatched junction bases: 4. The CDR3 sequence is CASTISGGSYNEQFF. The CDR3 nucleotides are TGCGCCAGCACCATTAGCGGGGGGTCCTACAATGAGCAGTTCTTC.